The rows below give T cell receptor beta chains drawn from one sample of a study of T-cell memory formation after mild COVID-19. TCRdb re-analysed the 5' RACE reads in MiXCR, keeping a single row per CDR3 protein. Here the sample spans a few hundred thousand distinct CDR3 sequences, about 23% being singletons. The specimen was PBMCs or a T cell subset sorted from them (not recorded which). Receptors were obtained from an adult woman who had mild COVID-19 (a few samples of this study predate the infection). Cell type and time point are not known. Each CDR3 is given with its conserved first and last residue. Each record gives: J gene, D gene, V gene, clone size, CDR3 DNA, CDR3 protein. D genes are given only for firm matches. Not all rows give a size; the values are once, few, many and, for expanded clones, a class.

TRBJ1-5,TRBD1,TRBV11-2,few,TGTGCCAGCAGCTTAGCGGGGTCAGGGGGACGGCAGCCCCAGCATTTT,CASSLAGSGGRQPQHF
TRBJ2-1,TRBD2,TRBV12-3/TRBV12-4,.,TGTGCCAGCAGTGGTCTAGCGGGAGGGCCGCGGAATGAGCAGTTCTTC,CASSGLAGGPRNEQFF
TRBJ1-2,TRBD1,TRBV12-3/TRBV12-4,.,TGTGCCAGCAGTACCCTCTACGGGACAGTAGGTGGCTACACCTTC,CASSTLYGTVGGYTF
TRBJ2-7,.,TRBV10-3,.,TGTGCCATCAGTGAGAGGTCCTCGTACGGCCTCAACGAGCAGTACTTC,CAISERSSYGLNEQYF
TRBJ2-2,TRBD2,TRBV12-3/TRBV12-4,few,TGTGCCAGCAGTGTAACTAGCGGGGGGCTTGGAACCGGGGAGCTGTTTTTT,CASSVTSGGLGTGELFF
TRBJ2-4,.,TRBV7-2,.,TGTGCCAGCAGCCTAACCTCAGGGAATCGGGACATTCAGTACTTC,CASSLTSGNRDIQYF
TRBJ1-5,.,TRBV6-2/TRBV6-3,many,TGTGCCAGCAGTTACGACTCTACCCCGAATCAGCCCCAGCATTTT,CASSYDSTPNQPQHF
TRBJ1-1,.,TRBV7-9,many,TGTGCCAGCAGCTTAGTCGAGGGTCGCACTGAAGCTTTCTTT,CASSLVEGRTEAFF
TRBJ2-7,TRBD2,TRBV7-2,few,TGTGCCAGCAGCTCTACCCTAGCGGCGCGATCCTACGAGCAGTACTTC,CASSSTLAARSYEQYF
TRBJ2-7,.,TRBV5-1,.,TGCGCCAGCAGCGGGAATCCGGGACAATTGACCTACGAGCAGTACTTC,CASSGNPGQLTYEQYF
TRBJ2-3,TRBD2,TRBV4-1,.,TGCGCCAGCAGCCAGGGGACTAGCGTAGCAGATACGCAGTATTTT,CASSQGTSVADTQYF
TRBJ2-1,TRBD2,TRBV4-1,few,TGCGCCAGCAGCCAAGCCAGGACTAGCGGGACCAATGAGCAGTTCTTC,CASSQARTSGTNEQFF
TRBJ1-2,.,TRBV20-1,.,TGCAGTGCCCTTGGACAGTATGGCTACACCTTC,CSALGQYGYTF
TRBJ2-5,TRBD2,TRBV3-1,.,TGTGCCAGCAGTTTGGGGACTAGCGCCCAAGAGACCCAGTACTTC,CASSLGTSAQETQYF
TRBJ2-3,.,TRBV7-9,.,TGTGCCAGCAGCTCCCGATGGACTGGCACAGATACGCAGTATTTT,CASSSRWTGTDTQYF
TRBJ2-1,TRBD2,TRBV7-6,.,TGTGCCAGCAGCTCCCCGACTAGCGGGAGCCCCAATGAGCAGTTCTTC,CASSSPTSGSPNEQFF
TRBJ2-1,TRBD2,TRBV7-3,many,TGTGCCAGCAGCTTAGGGTTCGGTGGGAGGGCCTCGCGCAATGAGCAGTTCTTC,CASSLGFGGRASRNEQFF
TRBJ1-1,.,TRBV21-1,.,TGTGCCAGCAGCAAATGCTTTCTGGTGAACACTGAAGCTTTCTTT,CASSKCFLVNTEAFF
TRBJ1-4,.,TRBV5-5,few,TGTGCCAGCAGCTTGGGGGCCCGTGCTAATGAAAAACTGTTTTTT,CASSLGARANEKLFF
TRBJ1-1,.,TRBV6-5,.,TGTGCCAGCAGTTACGATTCTCGGATGAACACTGAAGCTTTCTTT,CASSYDSRMNTEAFF
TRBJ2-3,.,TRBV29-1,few,TGCAGCGTTGAGAATCCAGTGGGCACAGATACGCAGTATTTT,CSVENPVGTDTQYF
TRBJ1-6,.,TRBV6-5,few,TGTGCCAGCAGTTACGTCTCGGGACAAGTATCTTCACCCCTCCACTTT,CASSYVSGQVSSPLHF
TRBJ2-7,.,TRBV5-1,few,TGCGCCAGCAGCTTGGAAGCGCAGGGGTGGAGCGAGCAGTACTTC,CASSLEAQGWSEQYF
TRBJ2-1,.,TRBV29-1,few,TGCAGCGCGGGCGGCGGTACCAATGAGCAGTTCTTC,CSAGGGTNEQFF
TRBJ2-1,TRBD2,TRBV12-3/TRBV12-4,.,TGTGCCAGCAAGCTAGCGGGAGGTGCCAATGAGCAGTTCTTC,CASKLAGGANEQFF